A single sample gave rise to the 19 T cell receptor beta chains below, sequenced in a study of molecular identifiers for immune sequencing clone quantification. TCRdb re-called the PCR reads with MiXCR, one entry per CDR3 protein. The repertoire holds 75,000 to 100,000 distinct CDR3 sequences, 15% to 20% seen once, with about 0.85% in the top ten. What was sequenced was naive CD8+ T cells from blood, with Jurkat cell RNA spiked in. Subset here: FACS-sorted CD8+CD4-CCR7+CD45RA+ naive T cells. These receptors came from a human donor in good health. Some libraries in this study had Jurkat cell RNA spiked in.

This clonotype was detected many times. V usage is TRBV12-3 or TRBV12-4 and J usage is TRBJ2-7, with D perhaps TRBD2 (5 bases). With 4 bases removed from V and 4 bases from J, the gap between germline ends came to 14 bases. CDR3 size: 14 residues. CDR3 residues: CASSSGSHPYEQYF. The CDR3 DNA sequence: TGTGCCAGCAGTTCGGGATCACACCCGTACGAGCAGTACTTC.

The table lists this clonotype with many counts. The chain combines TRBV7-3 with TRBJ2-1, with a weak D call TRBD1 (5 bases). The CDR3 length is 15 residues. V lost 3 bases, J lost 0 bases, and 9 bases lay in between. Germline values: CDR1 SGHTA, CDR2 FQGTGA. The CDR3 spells CASSFDRSSYNEQFF. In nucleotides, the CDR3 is TGTGCCAGCAGCTTCGACAGAAGCTCCTACAATGAGCAGTTCTTC.

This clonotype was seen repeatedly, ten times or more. Written as DNA, the CDR3 is TGTGCCAGCAGCCAAGGGCAGTCCTCAAAGGGAACTGAAGCTTTCTTT. The encoded protein is CASSQGQSSKGTEAFF. The chain has TRBV3-2 and TRBJ1-1. TRBV3-2 is annotated as a pseudogene. The CDR3 sequence is 16 residues long.

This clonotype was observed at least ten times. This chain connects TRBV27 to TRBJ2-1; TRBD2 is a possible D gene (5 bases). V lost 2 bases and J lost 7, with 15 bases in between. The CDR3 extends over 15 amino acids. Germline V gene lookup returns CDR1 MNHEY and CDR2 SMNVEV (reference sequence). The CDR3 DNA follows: TGTGCCAGCAGTTTAGTGGGAGCCTCGACGAATGAGCAGTTCTTC. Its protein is CASSLVGASTNEQFF.

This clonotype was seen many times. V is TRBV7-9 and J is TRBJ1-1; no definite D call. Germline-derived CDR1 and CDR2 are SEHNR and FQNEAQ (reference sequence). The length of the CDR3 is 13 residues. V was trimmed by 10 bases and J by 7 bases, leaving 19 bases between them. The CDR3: CAIGDGVSVEAFF. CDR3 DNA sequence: TGTGCCATCGGAGATGGGGTAAGCGTTGAAGCTTTCTTT.

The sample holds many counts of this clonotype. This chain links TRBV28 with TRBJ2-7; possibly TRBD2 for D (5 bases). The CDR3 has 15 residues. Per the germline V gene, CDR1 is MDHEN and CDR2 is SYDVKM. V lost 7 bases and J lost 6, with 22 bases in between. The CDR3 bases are TGTGCCAGCACCCTACGACTCAGGACGGGGAGCGAGCAGTACTTC. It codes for CASTLRLRTGSEQYF. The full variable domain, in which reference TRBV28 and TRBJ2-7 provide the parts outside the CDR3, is DVKVTQSSRYLVKRTGEKVFLECVQDMDHENMFWYRQDPGLGLRLIYFSYDVKMKEKGDIPEGYSVSREKKERFSLILESASTNQTSMYLCASTLRLRTGSEQYFGPGTRLTVT.

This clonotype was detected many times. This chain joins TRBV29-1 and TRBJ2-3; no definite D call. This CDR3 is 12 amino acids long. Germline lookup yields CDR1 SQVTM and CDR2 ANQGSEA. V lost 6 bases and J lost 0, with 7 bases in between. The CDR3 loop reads CSVYSSTDTQYF. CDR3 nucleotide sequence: TGCAGCGTATACTCTAGCACAGATACGCAGTATTTT.

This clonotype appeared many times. The CDR3 sequence is CASSYPTYEQYF. Here the CDR3 DNA reads TGTGCCAGCAGTTACCCCACCTACGAGCAGTACTTC. The genes are TRBV6-2 or TRBV6-3 and TRBJ2-7, with D unresolved. This CDR3 is 12 amino acids long. Germline V CDR1 and CDR2: MNHEY, SVGEGT. V lost 2 bases, J lost 2 bases, and 4 bases lay in between.

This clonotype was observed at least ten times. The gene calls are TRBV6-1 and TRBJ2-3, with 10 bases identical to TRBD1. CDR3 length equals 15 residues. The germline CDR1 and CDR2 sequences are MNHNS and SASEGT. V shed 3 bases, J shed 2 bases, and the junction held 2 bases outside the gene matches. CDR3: CASSDGTGDTDTQYF. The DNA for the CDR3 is TGTGCCAGCAGTGACGGGACAGGGGACACAGATACGCAGTATTTT.

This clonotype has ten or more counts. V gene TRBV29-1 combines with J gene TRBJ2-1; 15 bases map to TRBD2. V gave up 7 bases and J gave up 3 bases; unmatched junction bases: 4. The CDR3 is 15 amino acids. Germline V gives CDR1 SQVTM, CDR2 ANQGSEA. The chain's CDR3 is CSGMGLAGGYNEQFF. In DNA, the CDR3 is TGCAGCGGGATGGGACTAGCGGGGGGCTACAATGAGCAGTTCTTC.

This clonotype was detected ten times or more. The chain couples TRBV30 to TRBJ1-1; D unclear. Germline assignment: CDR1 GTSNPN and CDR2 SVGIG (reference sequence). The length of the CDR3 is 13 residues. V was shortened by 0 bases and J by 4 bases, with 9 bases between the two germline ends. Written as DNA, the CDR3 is TGTGCCTGGAGTGTTGAGGGAGGCACTGAAGCTTTCTTT. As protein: CAWSVEGGTEAFF.

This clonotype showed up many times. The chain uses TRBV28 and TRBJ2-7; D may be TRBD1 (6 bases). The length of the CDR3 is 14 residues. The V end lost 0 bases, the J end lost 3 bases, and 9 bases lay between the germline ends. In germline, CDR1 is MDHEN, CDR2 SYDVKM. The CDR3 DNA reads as TGTGCCAGCAGTTTATGGGACAGCTTCTACGAGCAGTACTTC. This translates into CASSLWDSFYEQYF.

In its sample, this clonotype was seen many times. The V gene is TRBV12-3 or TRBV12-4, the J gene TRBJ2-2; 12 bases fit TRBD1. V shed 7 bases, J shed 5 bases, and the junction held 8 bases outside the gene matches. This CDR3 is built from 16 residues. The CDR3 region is CASTWDRGLLTGELFF. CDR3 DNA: TGTGCCAGCACTTGGGACAGGGGGCTTCTAACCGGGGAGCTGTTTTTT.

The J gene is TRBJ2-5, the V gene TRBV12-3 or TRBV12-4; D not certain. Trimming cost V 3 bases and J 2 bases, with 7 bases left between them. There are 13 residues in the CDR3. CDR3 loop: CASSFHTQETQYF. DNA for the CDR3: TGTGCCAGCAGTTTTCATACACAAGAGACCCAGTACTTC.

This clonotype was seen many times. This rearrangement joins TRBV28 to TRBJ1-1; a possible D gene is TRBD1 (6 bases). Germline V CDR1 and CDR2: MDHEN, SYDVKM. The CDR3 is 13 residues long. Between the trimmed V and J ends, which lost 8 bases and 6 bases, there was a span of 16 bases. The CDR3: CASGTGSGAEAFF. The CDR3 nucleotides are TGTGCCAGCGGTACAGGGTCCGGAGCTGAAGCTTTCTTT.

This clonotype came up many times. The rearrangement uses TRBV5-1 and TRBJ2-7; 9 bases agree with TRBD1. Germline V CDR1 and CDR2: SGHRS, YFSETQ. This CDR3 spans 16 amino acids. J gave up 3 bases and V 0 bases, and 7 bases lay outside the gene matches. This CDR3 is CASSLVSMDRGYEQYF. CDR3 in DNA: TGCGCCAGCAGCTTGGTATCTATGGACAGGGGCTACGAGCAGTACTTC.

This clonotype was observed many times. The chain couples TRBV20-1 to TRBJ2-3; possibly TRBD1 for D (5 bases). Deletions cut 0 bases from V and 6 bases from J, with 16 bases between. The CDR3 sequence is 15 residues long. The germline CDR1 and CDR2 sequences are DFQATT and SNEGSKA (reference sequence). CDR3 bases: TGCAGTGCTAGAGATGAGGACACTTACACCGATACGCAGTATTTT. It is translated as CSARDEDTYTDTQYF.

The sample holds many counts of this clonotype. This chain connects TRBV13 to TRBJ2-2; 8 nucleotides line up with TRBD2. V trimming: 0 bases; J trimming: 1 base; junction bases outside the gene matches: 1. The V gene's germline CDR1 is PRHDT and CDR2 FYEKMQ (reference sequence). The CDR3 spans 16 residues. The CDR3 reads CASSLGSGMNTGELFF. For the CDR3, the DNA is TGTGCCAGCAGCTTAGGTAGCGGGATGAACACCGGGGAGCTGTTTTTT.

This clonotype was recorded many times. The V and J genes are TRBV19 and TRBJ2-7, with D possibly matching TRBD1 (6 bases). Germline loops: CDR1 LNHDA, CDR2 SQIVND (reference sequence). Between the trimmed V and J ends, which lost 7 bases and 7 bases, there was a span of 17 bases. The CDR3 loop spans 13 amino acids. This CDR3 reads CASTSQGIGEQYF. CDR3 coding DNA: TGTGCCAGTACCTCACAGGGAATCGGGGAGCAGTACTTC.